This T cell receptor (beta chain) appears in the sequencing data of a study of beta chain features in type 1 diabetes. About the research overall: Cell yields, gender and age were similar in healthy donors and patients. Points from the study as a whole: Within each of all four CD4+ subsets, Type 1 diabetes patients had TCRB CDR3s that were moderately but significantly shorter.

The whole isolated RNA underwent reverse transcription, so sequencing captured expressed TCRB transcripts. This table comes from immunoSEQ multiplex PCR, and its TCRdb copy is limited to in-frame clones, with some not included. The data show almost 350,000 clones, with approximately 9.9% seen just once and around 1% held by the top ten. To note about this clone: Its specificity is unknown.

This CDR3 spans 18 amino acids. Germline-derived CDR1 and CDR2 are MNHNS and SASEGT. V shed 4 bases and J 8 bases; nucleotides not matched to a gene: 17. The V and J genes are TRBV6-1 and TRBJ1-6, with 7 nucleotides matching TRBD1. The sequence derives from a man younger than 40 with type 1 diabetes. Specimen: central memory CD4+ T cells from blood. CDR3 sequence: CASSASATGVILYSPLHF. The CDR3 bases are TGTGCCAGCAGTGCGTCTGCTACAGGGGTCATTCTTTATTCACCCCTCCACTTT.